This T cell receptor (beta chain) was sequenced during a study of identical twins. TCRdb re-derived calls from the 5' RACE reads in MiXCR, one entry per CDR3 protein. Counted here are hundreds of thousands of distinct CDR3 sequences, 20% to 25% occurring once; the ten biggest clones make up roughly 4%. In germline, CDR1 is SQVTM, CDR2 ANQGSEA. Unmatched junction bases numbered 4, after V lost 6 bases and J lost 6 bases. The CDR3 totals 12 residues. These same records also appear under a second study, on T cells expressing NK-cell markers.

Sample: PBMCs. This sequence originates from a woman in her late teens or twenties in good health. This chain uses TRBV29-1 with TRBJ2-1, with 8 nucleotides matching TRBD2. CDR3 bases: TGCAGCGTCCGGGAGGGCCCCAATGAGCAGTTCTTC. As protein: CSVREGPNEQFF.